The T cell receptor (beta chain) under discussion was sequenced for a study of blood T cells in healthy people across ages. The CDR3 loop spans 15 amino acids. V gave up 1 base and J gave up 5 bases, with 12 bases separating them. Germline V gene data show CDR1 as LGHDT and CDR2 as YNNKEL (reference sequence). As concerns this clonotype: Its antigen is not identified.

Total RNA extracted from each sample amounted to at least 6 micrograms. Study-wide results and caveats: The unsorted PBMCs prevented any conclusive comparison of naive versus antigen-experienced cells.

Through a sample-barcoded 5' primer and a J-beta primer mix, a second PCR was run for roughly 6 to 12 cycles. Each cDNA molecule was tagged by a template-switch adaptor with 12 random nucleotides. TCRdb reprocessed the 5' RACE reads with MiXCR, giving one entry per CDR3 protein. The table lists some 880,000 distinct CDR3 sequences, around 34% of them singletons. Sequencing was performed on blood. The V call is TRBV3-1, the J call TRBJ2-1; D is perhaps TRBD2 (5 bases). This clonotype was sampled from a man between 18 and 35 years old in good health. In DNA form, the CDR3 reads TGTGCCAGCAGCCAAGTACGGACTCTCCACAATGAGCAGTTCTTC. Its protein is CASSQVRTLHNEQFF.